This T cell receptor gamma chain was recovered during a study of intestinal T cells in coeliac disease (dated by TCRdb to about 2020). Turning to the overall study: In the TRG cohort, the mean age of coeliac patients was roughly 15 years compared with about 59 years for controls, so the coeliac patients were much younger than the controls. The TCR-delta (TRD) cohort included duodenal biopsies from approximately 11 coeliac disease patients and approximately 11 non-coeliac controls. Duodenal biopsies from 33 coeliac disease patients and around 21 non-coeliac controls made up a second, larger TCR-gamma (TRG) cohort.

On the study overall, not on this receptor specifically: FFPE-derived DNA was found to be relatively degraded, and loss of a proportion of TCR sequences in each sample was likely caused by this degradation. Repeated CDR3 amino acid sequences could not be distinguished from PCR duplicates in the analysis. In training, clustering based on TRD kmers put all 20 or so biopsies in the right class, and the reported leave-one-out accuracy was over 80%. Of 54 biopsies, around 50 (around 94%) were correctly classified by TRG clustering, which had a reported leave-one-out accuracy of about 87%. A significant age difference was observed between coeliac and control groups, although significant classification was not yielded by an age-split analysis.

Genomic DNA was extracted with the QIAamp DNA FFPE tissue kit from ten 5-um FFPE scrolls per case. Fully anonymised formalin-fixed paraffin-embedded duodenal biopsies surplus to diagnostic needs were used to test TCR repertoire-based classification of coeliac disease. The controls had no clinical or histological suspicion of coeliac disease and had upper endoscopy for reflux, dyspepsia or gastritis. The CDR3 sequence holds 14 residues, the cysteine and phenylalanine included. Only the CDR3 part of the read is kept: 42 bases, read in frame from the first base. Remarks on this clone: Its binding antigen is unknown. No quality values exist for individual bases; no much larger clone is one base distant.

Preparation of the library involved multiplex PCR. Sequencing used an Ion Torrent PGM. TRG repertoires were amplified from approximately 0.2 ug of biopsy DNA using the LymphoTrack kit, whose primers carry Illumina adapters. TRG amplicons were purified with AMPure XP beads, quantified on a 2100 Bioanalyzer, and pooled equimolarly. Sequencing of TRG libraries was performed on an Ion PGM instrument. In the source study's methods: FastX removed reads in which more than 10% of nucleotides fell below the per-patient third-quartile quality score. IMGT/HighV-QUEST was used to align reads in order to assign V, D and J genes, locate CDR3 regions and judge functionality. Sequences were converted to amino acids, and every sequence predicted to be non-functional was removed. CDR3s were broken into kmers both with and without positional annotation, kmer frequencies were analysed by PCA, and samples were clustered using each of the 1023 combinations of PCs 1-10. Classification was validated by leave-one-out cross-validation, in which parameters were re-optimised on the remaining samples each time. Shannon diversity was calculated with the vegan R package from repeated random subsamples, each the size of the lowest read count. TCRdb called clones anew from the public reads via CATT; matching DNA rows were later pooled. TCRdb, not the original authors, processed these V and J calls. The sample table contains under 950 gamma-chain clones; only one count was recorded for about 40% of them. The ten most abundant clones make up more than 20% of the sample.

The sequenced sample was a duodenal biopsy. The receptor comes from a human donor who served as a control with a normal duodenal biopsy, not a healthy volunteer. The chain links TRGV10 with TRGJP1. TRGV10 has ORF status, its function being uncertain. The CDR3 region has the sequence CACFQANTGWFKIF. DNA sequence: TGTGCCTGCTTTCAGGCAAACACTGGTTGGTTCAAGATATTT.